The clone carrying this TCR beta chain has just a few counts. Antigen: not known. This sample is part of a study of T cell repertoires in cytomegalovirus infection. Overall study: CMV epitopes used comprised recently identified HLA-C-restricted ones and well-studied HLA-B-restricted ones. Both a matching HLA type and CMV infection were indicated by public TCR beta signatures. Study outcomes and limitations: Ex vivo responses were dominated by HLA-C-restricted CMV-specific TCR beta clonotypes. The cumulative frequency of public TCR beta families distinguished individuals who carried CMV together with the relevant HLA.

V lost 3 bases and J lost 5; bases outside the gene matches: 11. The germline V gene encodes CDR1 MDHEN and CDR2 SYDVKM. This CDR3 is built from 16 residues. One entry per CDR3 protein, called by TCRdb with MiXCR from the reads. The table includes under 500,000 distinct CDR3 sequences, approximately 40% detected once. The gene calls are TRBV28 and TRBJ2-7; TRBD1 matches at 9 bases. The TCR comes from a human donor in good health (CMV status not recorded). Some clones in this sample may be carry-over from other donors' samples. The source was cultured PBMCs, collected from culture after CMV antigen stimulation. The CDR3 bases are TGTGCCAGCAGTTTTCTGGCCGGGACAGGGAGCCACGAGCAGTACTTC. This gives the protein CASSFLAGTGSHEQYF. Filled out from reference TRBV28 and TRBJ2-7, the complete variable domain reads DVKVTQSSRYLVKRTGEKVFLECVQDMDHENMFWYRQDPGLGLRLIYFSYDVKMKEKGDIPEGYSVSREKKERFSLILESASTNQTSMYLCASSFLAGTGSHEQYFGPGTRLTVT.